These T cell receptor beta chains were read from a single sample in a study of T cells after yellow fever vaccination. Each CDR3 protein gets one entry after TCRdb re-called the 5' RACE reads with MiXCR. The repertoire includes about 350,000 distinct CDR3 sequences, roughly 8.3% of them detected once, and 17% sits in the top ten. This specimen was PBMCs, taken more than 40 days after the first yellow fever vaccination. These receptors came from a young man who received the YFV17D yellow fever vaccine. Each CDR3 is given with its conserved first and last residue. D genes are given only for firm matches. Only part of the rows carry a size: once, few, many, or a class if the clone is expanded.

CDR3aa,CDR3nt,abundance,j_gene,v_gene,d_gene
CASSLEGVGAFF,TGCGCCAGCAGCTTGGAGGGTGTCGGAGCTTTCTTT,many,TRBJ1-1,TRBV5-1,-
CASPLSGTSNTGELFF,TGTGCCAGCCCTCTCTCCGGGACATCGAACACCGGGGAGCTGTTTTTT,few,TRBJ2-2,TRBV18,-
CSATSGTGVPIPVYEQYF,TGCAGTGCTACCTCCGGGACAGGGGTTCCCATTCCCGTATACGAGCAGTACTTC,few,TRBJ2-7,TRBV20-1,TRBD1
CASYPTRLGSGELFF,TGTGCCAGTTACCCGACCCGCCTCGGGTCCGGGGAGCTGTTTTTT,-,TRBJ2-2,TRBV7-8,-
CASRIGITNTEAFF,TGTGCCAGCAGGATCGGAATTACGAACACTGAAGCTTTCTTT,few,TRBJ1-1,TRBV12-3/TRBV12-4,-
CASLTGRTDTQYF,TGTGCCAGCCTCACAGGGAGGACAGATACGCAGTATTTT,-,TRBJ2-3,TRBV12-3/TRBV12-4,-
CASGHGADNEQFF,TGTGCCAGCGGTCATGGGGCGGACAATGAGCAGTTCTTC,few,TRBJ2-1,TRBV12-3/TRBV12-4,-
CASSSLGNTEAFF,TGCGCCAGCAGCTCCCTGGGGAACACTGAAGCTTTCTTT,few,TRBJ1-1,TRBV5-1,-
CASSQLQGAIAKNIQYF,TGTGCCAGCAGTCAACTTCAGGGGGCGATAGCCAAAAACATTCAGTACTTC,few,TRBJ2-4,TRBV6-2/TRBV6-3,TRBD1
CASSPTGGIYGYTF,TGTGCCAGCAGCCCGACAGGGGGGATCTATGGCTACACCTTC,-,TRBJ1-2,TRBV7-2,TRBD1
CSAREYRDRGYQETQYF,TGCAGTGCTAGAGAGTACAGGGACAGGGGGTACCAAGAGACCCAGTACTTC,few,TRBJ2-5,TRBV20-1,TRBD1
CASKARVSTDTQYF,TGTGCCAGCAAGGCCCGGGTGAGCACAGATACGCAGTATTTT,-,TRBJ2-3,TRBV6-1,-
CASSTSGGARYQETQYF,TGTGCCAGCAGTACTAGCGGGGGGGCCCGATACCAAGAGACCCAGTACTTC,-,TRBJ2-5,TRBV28,TRBD2
CASSSGVEGYNSPLHF,TGTGCCAGCAGCTCGGGGGTTGAGGGCTATAATTCACCCCTCCACTTT,-,TRBJ1-6,TRBV7-8,-
CASSLVTGTDTQYF,TGTGCCAGCAGCTTAGTGACAGGCACAGATACGCAGTATTTT,many,TRBJ2-3,TRBV7-9,-
CASRGDRVYTEAFF,TGTGCCAGCAGGGGGGACAGGGTGTATACTGAAGCTTTCTTT,-,TRBJ1-1,TRBV2,TRBD1
CASSLPLAEILLSTDTQYF,TGTGCCAGCAGCTTACCACTCGCAGAAATTCTACTAAGCACAGATACGCAGTATTTT,few,TRBJ2-3,TRBV11-2,-
CATGPDGYAEKLFF,TGTGCCACCGGGCCTGACGGGTACGCTGAAAAACTGTTTTTT,few,TRBJ1-4,TRBV15,-
CASSLAFFPTGELFF,TGTGCCAGCAGCTTAGCTTTTTTTCCTACCGGGGAGCTGTTTTTT,-,TRBJ2-2,TRBV7-9,-
CASSQARGGEGTDTQYF,TGTGCCAGCAGCCAAGCCCGGGGGGGAGAGGGCACAGATACGCAGTATTTT,-,TRBJ2-3,TRBV4-2,TRBD2
CSVRGLNTEAFF,TGCAGCGTCCGTGGACTGAACACTGAAGCTTTCTTT,few,TRBJ1-1,TRBV29-1,-
CSARDRGRGTSYNEQFF,TGCAGTGCTAGAGATCGGGGCCGCGGTACCTCCTACAATGAGCAGTTCTTC,few,TRBJ2-1,TRBV20-1,-
CSARPGGSYEQYF,TGCAGTGCCCGGCCAGGGGGTTCCTACGAGCAGTACTTC,-,TRBJ2-7,TRBV20-1,TRBD1
CAISGGGNQPQHF,TGTGCCATCAGCGGGGGTGGCAATCAGCCCCAGCATTTT,many,TRBJ1-5,TRBV10-3,-
CASSAVGGASYNEQFF,TGTGCCAGCAGCGCTGTGGGGGGGGCCTCCTACAATGAGCAGTTCTTC,few,TRBJ2-1,TRBV7-3,-
CASSQDGGVGGDVNTEAFF,TGCGCCAGCAGCCAAGACGGCGGGGTGGGGGGAGATGTCAACACTGAAGCTTTCTTT,-,TRBJ1-1,TRBV4-3,-